Described below is a single TCR beta chain sequence and its context. Amplification of TCR beta CDR3 regions used RNA as the template. An initial round of RT-PCR targeting the TCR CDR3 relied on the HTBI primer set. Each CDR3 protein gets one entry after TCRdb re-called the multiplex PCR reads with MiXCR. The table has 750,000 to 950,000 distinct CDR3 sequences, roughly 37% seen once. From germline, CDR1 is SGHVS and CDR2 FNYEAQ. Trimming shortened V by 5 bases and J by 5 bases, and 9 bases separated the two germline ends. The CDR3 loop spans 12 amino acids. The sample is drawn from a study of T cells in Graves' hyperthyroidism and ophthalmopathy.

Sequenced: blood. This TCR was recovered from a man aged 18 to 29 with Graves' hyperthyroidism. The V call is TRBV7-6, the J call TRBJ2-5; D is perhaps TRBD1 (5 bases). The CDR3 DNA reads TGTGCCAGCAGCGTTAAGGGGGAGACCCAGTACTTC. Translating gives CASSVKGETQYF.